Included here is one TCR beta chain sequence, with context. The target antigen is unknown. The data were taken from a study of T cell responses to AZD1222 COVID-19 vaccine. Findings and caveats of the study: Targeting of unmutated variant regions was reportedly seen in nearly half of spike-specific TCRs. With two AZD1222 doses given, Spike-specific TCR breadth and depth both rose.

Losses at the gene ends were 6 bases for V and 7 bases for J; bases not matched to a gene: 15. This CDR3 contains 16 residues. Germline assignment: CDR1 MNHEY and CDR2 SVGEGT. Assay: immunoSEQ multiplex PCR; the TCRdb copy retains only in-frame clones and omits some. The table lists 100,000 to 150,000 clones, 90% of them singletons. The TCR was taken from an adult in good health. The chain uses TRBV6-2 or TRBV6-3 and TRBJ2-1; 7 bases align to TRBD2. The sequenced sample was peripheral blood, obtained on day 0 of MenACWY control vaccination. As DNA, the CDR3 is TGTGCCAGCAGCCCTCCAGGGAGGGGTGAAGTTAATGAGCAGTTCTTC. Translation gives CASSPPGRGEVNEQFF.